The clone carrying this TCR beta chain has just a few counts. The CDR3 loop spans 15 amino acids. In the original analysis: Scientists estimated how many nucleated cells there were by amplifying reference gene primers. The table came from immunoSEQ multiplex PCR; TCRdb's copy has only in-frame clones and leaves some out. V and J calls plus clone size are reproduced from that table; the DNA served to infer D and trimming. The repertoire holds approximately 72,000 clones, with more than 75% as singletons. This entry belongs to a study of blood T cell repertoires in COVID-19. Whole-study context: COVID-19 samples collected from the United States, Italy and Spain covered acute and convalescent phases. PBMCs, B-cell-depleted T cells, or T cells provided the cDNA or gDNA that made up the material.

The chain joins TRBV21-1 to TRBJ1-6. TRBV21-1 is a pseudogene. This clonotype was sampled from a woman aged 55 to 70 with acute or convalescent COVID-19. The sample was peripheral blood. CDR3 amino acids: CAGAGGLEKNSPLHF. The CDR3 coding sequence is TGTGCCGGAGCCGGGGGGTTGGAAAAGAATTCACCCCTCCACTTT.